This TCR beta chain was observed in a study of cytomegalovirus exposure and HLA in healthy donors. Study background: Both the 120 validation repertoires and the approximately 670 first-cohort repertoires used the same platform, as reported by a later analysis.

Data came from immunoSEQ multiplex PCR; TCRdb stores just in-frame clones and leaves some out. The repertoire holds 160,000 or so clones, with roughly 89% as singletons. Germline CDR1 is SGHRS and CDR2 is YFSETQ. The CDR3 consists of 13 residues. V lost 5 bases to trimming and J lost 2 bases, with 11 bases between them. This clonotype was obtained from a woman in her twenties or thirties in good health and CMV-seronegative. Specimen: PBMCs. This chain links TRBV5-1 with TRBJ2-7; the D is unclear. CDR3 bases: TGCGCCAGCAGTTCCGACACCCCCTACGAGCAGTACTTC. This gives the protein CASSSDTPYEQYF.